This passage covers 6 T cell receptor beta chains from one sample sequenced in a study of OX40 agonist ivuxolimab in advanced cancers. TCRdb's copy holds only in-frame clones and misses some; the assay was immunoSEQ multiplex PCR. Among over 85,000 clones listed, roughly four fifths were seen once. The sequenced sample was CD4+ or CD8+ T cells sorted from blood, obtained in a trial of the OX40 agonist ivuxolimab. These receptors all stem from an adult with an advanced solid tumor such as melanoma, head and neck, liver or kidney cancer.

The chain combines TRBV5-1 with TRBJ2-3, with D maybe TRBD2 (6 bases). Germline assignment: CDR1 SGHRS and CDR2 YFSETQ. Trimming took 4 bases from V and 0 from J, leaving 6 bases between them. The CDR3 extends over 13 amino acids. The CDR3 is CASSSGSTDTQYF. CDR3 coding DNA: TGCGCCAGCAGCAGCGGGAGCACAGATACGCAGTATTTT.

This clone was counted a few times. This chain uses TRBV7-3 with TRBJ2-3; D is possibly TRBD2 (6 bases). Germline loops: CDR1 SGHTA, CDR2 FQGTGA. The ends were cut back, 5 bases at V and 12 bases at J, with 18 bases in the middle. There are 13 residues in the CDR3. The CDR3 DNA sequence: TGTGCCAGCAGCGTTGGCGGACTAACATTTCAGTATTTT. This codes for CASSVGGLTFQYF.

The chain uses TRBV28 and TRBJ1-5, with D tentatively TRBD1 (5 bases). The CDR3 has 15 amino acids. Trimming shortened V by 7 bases and J by 7 bases, and 20 bases separated the two germline ends. Looked up from germline, CDR1 is MDHEN and CDR2 is SYDVKM. The CDR3 DNA is TGTGCCAGCACCCCGAGCCAGGGCTTTAGACAGCCCCAGCATTTT. It translates to CASTPSQGFRQPQHF.

The chain recombines TRBV7-2 with TRBJ2-1; 8 bases are shared with TRBD1. The CDR3 loop spans 15 amino acids. CDR1 and CDR2 (germline): SGHTA, FQGNSA. V shed 1 base and J 6 bases; nucleotides not matched to a gene: 5. The CDR3 loop reads CASSLGGRGRNEQFF. As DNA, the CDR3 is TGTGCCAGCAGCTTAGGAGGCAGGGGGCGCAATGAGCAGTTCTTC. The full variable domain, its missing parts supplied by reference TRBV7-2 and TRBJ2-1, is GAGVSQSPSNKVTEKGKDVELRCDPISGHTALYWYRQSLGQGLEFLIYFQGNSAPDKSGLPSDRFSAERTGGSVSTLTIQRTQQEDSAVYLCASSLGGRGRNEQFFGPGTRLTVL.

Comments on this clone: This same CDR3 is encoded by further DNA sequences in the sample. The V and J genes are TRBV18 and TRBJ2-3; no definite D call. This CDR3 is 12 amino acids long. Germline lookup yields CDR1 KGHSH and CDR2 LQKENI. Trimming pared 3 bases from V and 1 base from J, leaving 2 bases between. CDR3 nucleotides: TGTGCCAGCTCACCTGGCACAGATACGCAGTATTTT. This encodes CASSPGTDTQYF.

The gene calls are TRBV28 and TRBJ2-7; D remains ambiguous. CDR1 is MDHEN and CDR2 is SYDVKM in the germline V gene. Trimming cost V 7 bases and J 6 bases, with 16 bases left between them. There are 13 residues in the CDR3. CDR3 residues: CASTMRPLSEQYF. The CDR3 DNA sequence: TGTGCCAGCACTATGAGGCCCCTTAGCGAGCAGTACTTC.